This TCR beta chain was observed in a study of blood T cell repertoires in COVID-19. Study-wide context: Samples of COVID-19 (acute and convalescent) were obtained from the United States, Italy and Spain. Sources were T cells, B-cell-depleted T cells, or PBMCs; the material itself was cDNA or gDNA.

As originally analysed: Reference gene primer amplification in the assay estimated nucleated cell counts. This table comes from immunoSEQ multiplex PCR, and its TCRdb copy is limited to in-frame clones, with some not included. V and J calls and clone size are given by that table; D and trimming were obtained from the DNA. This table holds about 200,000 clones, about 85% found once. This CDR3 is built from 18 residues. Losses at the gene ends were 3 bases for V and 1 base for J; bases not matched to a gene: 13. Germline V CDR1 and CDR2: SGDLS, YYNGEE. Sequencing was done on a sample of peripheral blood. The chain links TRBV9 to TRBJ2-1; 7 bases line up with TRBD1. The receptor was isolated from a man aged 55-75 years with active or convalescent COVID-19. In DNA form, the CDR3 reads TGTGCCAGCAGCGATCGAGGGGTGACAGGGCGTTCCTACAATGAGCAGTTCTTC. Protein product: CASSDRGVTGRSYNEQFF.